This TCR beta chain was found in a study of cytomegalovirus exposure and HLA in healthy donors. Turning to the study itself: Unique TCRs from HLA-typed donors, 75 million to 100 million of them, were held in an early data release. There were some 380 genotyped donors. Of these, roughly 80% fell in the genetic ancestry cluster associated with self-reported Caucasian donors. General study results and limits: Previous analysis showed most TCR beta V segments were productive about 87% or about 30% of the time.

The CDR3 extends over 15 amino acids. V shed 1 base and J 2 bases; nucleotides not matched to a gene: 4. Germline V CDR1 and CDR2: SGHVS, FQNEAQ. The primer mix had 60 Vbeta and 13 Jbeta primers. Clones were sequenced by immunoSEQ multiplex PCR, and TCRdb holds only the in-frame ones, with some missing. The sample lists 100,000 to 150,000 clones; about 71% were seen once. A word on this clone: Its antigen is unidentified.

The sample taken for sequencing was PBMCs. The chain uses TRBV7-8 and TRBJ2-5; 7 bases are shared with TRBD2. The TCR comes from a woman in her fifties or sixties in good health and CMV-seronegative. DNA for the CDR3: TGTGCCAGCAGCTTAGATAGCGGGCCACAAGAGACCCAGTACTTC. It yields the protein CASSLDSGPQETQYF.